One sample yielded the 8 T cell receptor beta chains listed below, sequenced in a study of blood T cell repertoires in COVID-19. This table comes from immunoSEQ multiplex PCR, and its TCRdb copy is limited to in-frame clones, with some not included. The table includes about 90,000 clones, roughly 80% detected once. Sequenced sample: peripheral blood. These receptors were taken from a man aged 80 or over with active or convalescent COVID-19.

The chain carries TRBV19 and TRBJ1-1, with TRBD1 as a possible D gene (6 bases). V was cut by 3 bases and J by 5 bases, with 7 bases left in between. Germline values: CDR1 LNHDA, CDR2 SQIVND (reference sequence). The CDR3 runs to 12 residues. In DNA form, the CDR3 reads TGTGCCAGTAGTATTGGGACAACTGAAGCTTTCTTT. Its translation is CASSIGTTEAFF. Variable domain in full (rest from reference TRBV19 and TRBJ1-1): DGGITQSPKYLFRKEGQNVTLSCEQNLNHDAMYWYRQDPGQGLRLIYYSQIVNDFQKGDIAEGYSVSREKKESFPLTVTSAQKNPTAFYLCASSIGTTEAFFGQGTRLTVV.

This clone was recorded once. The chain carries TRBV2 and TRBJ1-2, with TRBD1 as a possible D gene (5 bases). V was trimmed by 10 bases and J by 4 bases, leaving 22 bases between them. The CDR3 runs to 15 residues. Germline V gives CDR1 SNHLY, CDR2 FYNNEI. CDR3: CATQTLRGGGYGYTF. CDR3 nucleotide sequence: TGTGCCACGCAGACCCTTAGGGGCGGTGGCTATGGCTACACCTTC. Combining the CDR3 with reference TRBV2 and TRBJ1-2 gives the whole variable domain EPEVTQTPSHQVTQMGQEVILRCVPISNHLYFYWYRQILGQKVEFLVSFYNNEISEKSEIFDDQFSVERPDGSNFTLKIRSTKLEDSAMYFCATQTLRGGGYGYTFGSGTRLTVV.

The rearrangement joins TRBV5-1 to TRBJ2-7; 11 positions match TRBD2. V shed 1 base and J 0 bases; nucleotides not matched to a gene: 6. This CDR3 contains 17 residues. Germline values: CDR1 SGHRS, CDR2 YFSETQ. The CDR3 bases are TGCGCCAGCAGCTTGCTTAGCGGGGGGGCTAGCTCCTACGAGCAGTACTTC. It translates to CASSLLSGGASSYEQYF. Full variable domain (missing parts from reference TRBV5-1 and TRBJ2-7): KAGVTQTPRYLIKTRGQQVTLSCSPISGHRSVSWYQQTPGQGLQFLFEYFSETQRNKGNFPGRFSGRQFSNSRSEMNVSTLELGDSALYLCASSLLSGGASSYEQYFGPGTRLTVT.

CDR3 protein: CASSYGTDNSPLHF. The DNA of the CDR3 is TGTGCCAGCAGTTACGGGACAGATAATTCACCCCTCCACTTT. This chain connects TRBV6-2 or TRBV6-3 to TRBJ1-6; TRBD1 aligns across 7 bases. CDR1 MNHEY and CDR2 SVGEGT come from the germline V gene. CDR3 length: 14 residues. With V trimmed by 2 bases and J by 5 bases, 0 bases remained unmatched.

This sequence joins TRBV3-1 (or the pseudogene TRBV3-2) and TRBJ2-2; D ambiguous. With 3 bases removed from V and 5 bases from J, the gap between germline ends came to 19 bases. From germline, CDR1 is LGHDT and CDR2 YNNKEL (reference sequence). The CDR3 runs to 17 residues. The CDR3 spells CASSHNETERRTGELFF. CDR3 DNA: TGTGCCAGCAGCCATAACGAGACTGAAAGAAGAACCGGGGAGCTGTTTTTT.

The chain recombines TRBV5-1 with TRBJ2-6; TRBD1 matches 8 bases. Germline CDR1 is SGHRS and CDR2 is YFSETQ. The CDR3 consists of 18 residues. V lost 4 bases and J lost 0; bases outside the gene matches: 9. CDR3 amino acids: CASSPWTGTTSGANVLTF. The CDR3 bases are TGCGCCAGCAGCCCGTGGACAGGGACGACCTCTGGGGCCAACGTCCTGACTTTC.

The CDR3 nucleotides read TGTGCCAGCAGTTTGAGCAGGATGGAGACCCAGTACTTC. It encodes CASSLSRMETQYF. V is TRBV12-3 or TRBV12-4 and J is TRBJ2-5, with D unresolved. The CDR3 consists of 13 residues. Trimming left V 3 bases short and J 5 bases short, with 10 bases between.

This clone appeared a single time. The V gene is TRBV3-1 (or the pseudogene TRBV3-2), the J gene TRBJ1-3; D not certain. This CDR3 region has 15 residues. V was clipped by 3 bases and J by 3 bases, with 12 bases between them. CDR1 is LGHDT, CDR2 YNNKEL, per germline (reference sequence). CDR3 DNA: TGTGCCAGCAGCCAGACTCAAAGAGGTGGAAACACCATATATTTT. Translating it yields CASSQTQRGGNTIYF.